Listed here are 32 T cell receptor beta chains from one sample, sequenced in a study of T cells in localized non-small cell lung cancer. The table came from immunoSEQ multiplex PCR; TCRdb's copy has only in-frame clones and leaves some out. Found here are a few thousand clones, about 42% of them singletons; the top ten hold 8% to 9.5%. The sequencing here drew on normal lung tissue next to the tumor, taken before any cancer treatment. All receptors come from a woman aged 40 to 75 with stage I lung adenocarcinoma.

By sample fraction, this clone is medium-sized. The chain has TRBV11-3 and TRBJ1-1; 10 bases are a match to TRBD1. The J segment lost 0 bases and the V segment lost 4 bases, leaving 2 bases of the junction unmatched. The CDR3 contains 15 residues. The germline CDR1 and CDR2 sequences are SGHNT and YENEEA. The CDR3 reads CASSWTGGLNTEAFF. The DNA of the CDR3 is TGTGCCAGCAGCTGGACAGGGGGGCTGAACACTGAAGCTTTCTTT.

V and J are TRBV18 and TRBJ1-5; 7 nucleotides line up with TRBD1. V gave up 4 bases and J gave up 2 bases; unmatched junction bases: 5. The CDR3 spans 15 residues. The V gene's germline CDR1 is KGHSH and CDR2 LQKENI. DNA of the CDR3: TGTGCCAGCTCACAACAGGGGAATGGCAATCAGCCCCAGCATTTT. Protein: CASSQQGNGNQPQHF.

This clone is large. This rearrangement joins TRBV11-3 to TRBJ2-2; 11 nucleotides line up with TRBD1. CDR3 length: 18 residues. Germline-derived CDR1 and CDR2 are SGHNT and YENEEA. V trimming: 2 bases; J trimming: 6 bases; junction bases outside the gene matches: 11. The CDR3 here is CASSLTQGQGAQAGELFF. The CDR3 DNA is TGTGCCAGCAGCTTAACCCAAGGACAGGGGGCGCAGGCCGGGGAGCTGTTTTTT.

This chain uses TRBV12-5 with TRBJ2-3, with unresolved D. The length of the CDR3 is 13 residues. The germline CDR1 and CDR2 sequences are LGHNT and FRNRAP. Trimming pared 2 bases from V and 6 bases from J, leaving 9 bases between. CDR3 nucleotides: TGTGCTAGTGGTTTGACCCCATCCGATACGCAGTATTTT. Its protein is CASGLTPSDTQYF.

The chain recombines TRBV10-3 with TRBJ2-1; D is possibly TRBD1 (6 bases). CDR1 is ENHRY, CDR2 SYGVKD, per germline. Trimming stripped 2 bases from V and 7 bases from J, with 15 bases between. The CDR3 extends over 15 amino acids. The CDR3 DNA follows: TGTGCCATCAGTGAGCGTCAGGGGAATCTTAATGAGCAGTTCTTC. Its translation: CAISERQGNLNEQFF.

The rearrangement links TRBV9 to TRBJ1-4; 11 bases match TRBD1. Looked up from germline, CDR1 is SGDLS and CDR2 is YYNGEE. CDR3 length: 14 residues. The ends lost 5 bases at V and 10 bases at J; junction bases unmatched: 7. CDR3 sequence reads: CASSDRTGGGKLFF. Here the CDR3 DNA reads TGTGCCAGCAGTGATAGGACAGGGGGCGGAAAACTGTTTTTT.

This clone has a handful of counts. The chain employs TRBV6-8 and TRBJ2-3; D remains ambiguous. Looked up from germline, CDR1 is MNHGY and CDR2 is SAAAGT. The V end was cut by 0 bases, the J end by 5 bases, with 9 bases between. The CDR3 has 14 residues. The CDR3 DNA reads TGTGCCAGCAGTTACTCTCAAGCTCTAGATACGCAGTATTTT. The encoded protein is CASSYSQALDTQYF.

V gene TRBV29-1 combines with J gene TRBJ2-2; 7 bases are shared with TRBD1. Germline CDR1 reads SQVTM; CDR2 reads ANQGSEA. This CDR3 is 14 amino acids long. The J segment lost 2 bases and the V segment lost 8 bases, leaving 8 bases of the junction unmatched. The CDR3 sequence: CSPWGQLNTGELFF. In DNA, the CDR3 is TGCAGCCCATGGGGACAGCTCAACACCGGGGAGCTGTTTTTT.

The sample holds a few counts of this clone. The V gene is TRBV28, the J gene TRBJ2-7; 7 bases map to TRBD2. The CDR3 length is 13 residues. J was trimmed by 3 bases and V by 5 bases; bases with no gene match: 4. CDR1 and CDR2 (germline): MDHEN, SYDVKM. CDR3 in amino acids: CASSGTTDYEQYF. CDR3 coding DNA: TGTGCCAGCAGTGGGACTACGGACTACGAGCAGTACTTC. The full variable domain, completed using reference TRBV28 and TRBJ2-7, is DVKVTQSSRYLVKRTGEKVFLECVQDMDHENMFWYRQDPGLGLRLIYFSYDVKMKEKGDIPEGYSVSREKKERFSLILESASTNQTSMYLCASSGTTDYEQYFGPGTRLTVT.

In its sample, this clone was seen a few times. The rearrangement joins TRBV1 to TRBJ1-4; TRBD1, the table's D call, was not compared with the DNA. TRBV1 is a pseudogene. The CDR3 sequence is 16 residues long. CDR3 in amino acids: CASSLQEVQGDEKLFF. In DNA, the CDR3 is TGCGCCAGCAGCCTCCAAGAGGTCCAGGGTGATGAAAAACTGTTTTTT.

There are a few counts of this clone. The rearrangement links TRBV19 to TRBJ1-2, with D maybe TRBD1 (6 bases). This CDR3 is 13 amino acids long. In germline, CDR1 is LNHDA, CDR2 SQIVND (reference sequence). V lost 8 bases, J lost 5 bases, and 15 bases lay in between. The CDR3 DNA reads TGTGCCAGTCTACAGGGAATGGAGTATGGCTACACCTTC. Translation gives CASLQGMEYGYTF.

Sample share makes this clone medium-sized. The rearrangement links TRBV11-3 to TRBJ2-7, with 11 bases lining up with TRBD2. CDR3 length: 15 amino acids. J gave up 7 bases and V 4 bases, and 9 bases lay outside the gene matches. The germline V gene encodes CDR1 SGHNT and CDR2 YENEEA. This CDR3 is CASSSGLAAPWEQYF. CDR3 nucleotides: TGTGCCAGCAGCTCGGGACTAGCGGCTCCCTGGGAGCAGTACTTC.

This chain links TRBV14 with TRBJ2-2; a weak D match, TRBD2 (5 bases). Trimming pared 4 bases from V and 5 bases from J, leaving 8 bases between. In germline, CDR1 is SGHDN, CDR2 FVKESK. The CDR3 totals 13 residues. DNA of the CDR3: TGTGCCAGCAGCCGGTCGGGGACCGGGGAGCTGTTTTTT. Residues: CASSRSGTGELFF.

The V gene is TRBV4-1, the J gene TRBJ2-3; 14 nucleotides agree with TRBD2. Germline lookup yields CDR1 MGHRA and CDR2 YSYEKL. J gave up 9 bases and V 6 bases, and 11 bases lay outside the gene matches. The CDR3 consists of 16 residues. CDR3 sequence: CASSPHTGTSGRTQYF. The CDR3 DNA is TGCGCCAGCAGTCCTCATACCGGGACTAGCGGGAGAACGCAGTATTTT.

The rearrangement links TRBV5-1 to TRBJ2-1; D is undetermined. Trimming shortened V by 0 bases and J by 4 bases, and 11 bases separated the two germline ends. The CDR3 is 15 residues long. Per the germline V gene, CDR1 is SGHRS and CDR2 is YFSETQ. The CDR3 is CASSLVGSGYNEQFF. CDR3 in DNA: TGCGCCAGCAGCTTGGTAGGGTCCGGATACAATGAGCAGTTCTTC.

This clone is large within its sample. The chain combines TRBV6-8 with TRBJ1-2, with D uncertain. Trimming shortened V by 5 bases and J by 3 bases, and 13 bases separated the two germline ends. The CDR3 has 14 amino acids. Germline CDR1 reads MNHGY; CDR2 reads SAAAGT. CDR3 sequence: CASSTPDGDYGYTF. The DNA of the CDR3 is TGTGCCAGCAGTACCCCCGACGGAGACTATGGCTACACCTTC.

This rearrangement joins TRBV30 to TRBJ1-2; tentative D call: TRBD1 (6 bases). This CDR3 has 14 residues. CDR1 GTSNPN and CDR2 SVGIG come from the germline V gene (reference sequence). Trimming shortened V by 0 bases and J by 3 bases, and 11 bases separated the two germline ends. CDR3 amino acids: CAWSVDRRDYGYTF. CDR3 nucleotide sequence: TGTGCCTGGAGTGTAGACAGGCGGGACTATGGCTACACCTTC.

The rearrangement joins TRBV6-8 to TRBJ2-7, with D perhaps TRBD2 (6 bases). V shed 2 bases and J shed 3 bases, with 11 bases lying between them. Germline V gives CDR1 MNHGY, CDR2 SAAAGT. The CDR3 loop spans 14 amino acids. Here the CDR3 reads CASSYHGGSYEQYF. The CDR3 region has the DNA TGTGCCAGCAGTTACCACGGGGGAAGCTACGAGCAGTACTTC.

CDR3 DNA sequence: TGTGCCAGCAGCTCTCGGCTAGCGGGGCCTTTTGGGTTCTTC. This codes for CASSSRLAGPFGFF. The rearrangement joins TRBV11-3 to TRBJ2-1, with TRBD2 matching 9 bases. The CDR3 has 14 residues. Trimming at V came to 4 bases and at J to 15 bases, leaving 13 bases not matched to a gene. The germline V gene has CDR1 SGHNT and CDR2 YENEEA.

The V call is TRBV19, the J call TRBJ2-1, with D possibly being TRBD1 (5 bases). Trimming left V 5 bases short and J 7 bases short, with 12 bases between. The CDR3 is 13 amino acids. CDR1 and CDR2 (germline): LNHDA, SQIVND (reference sequence). The CDR3 sequence: CASSQGEINEQFF. The CDR3 bases are TGTGCCAGTAGTCAGGGCGAAATTAATGAGCAGTTCTTC.

This clone was counted a few times. The chain links TRBV9 to TRBJ2-1, with D maybe TRBD1 (8 bases). The germline gives CDR1 SGDLS, CDR2 YYNGEE. V dropped 3 bases and J dropped 6 bases, with 16 bases sitting between them. This CDR3 is 15 amino acids long. The CDR3 region has the DNA TGTGCCAGCAGCGCGGGGGGACAGGCAACCAATGAGCAGTTCTTC. This sequence encodes CASSAGGQATNEQFF.

CDR3 nucleotides: TGTGCCAGCAGCCGTTGGACAGGCGCCATGAACACTGAAGCTTTCTTT. This codes for CASSRWTGAMNTEAFF. This chain uses TRBV6-8 with TRBJ1-1; 7 nucleotides agree with TRBD1. The CDR3 consists of 16 residues. V gave up 6 bases and J gave up 0 bases; unmatched junction bases: 10. Germline CDR1 and CDR2: MNHGY and SAAAGT.

The chain's CDR3 is CASSYVEYNQPQHF. The CDR3 DNA reads TGTGCCAGCAGTTACGTCGAATACAATCAGCCCCAGCATTTT. This chain links TRBV6-8 with TRBJ1-5, with D unresolved. The CDR3 covers 14 residues. Trimming stripped 2 bases from V and 3 bases from J, with 8 bases between. Germline lookup yields CDR1 MNHGY and CDR2 SAAAGT.

In this sample, this clone turned up a few times. J is TRBJ1-4 and V is TRBV6-8, with a tentative D call TRBD1 (5 bases). Germline CDR1 MNHGY, CDR2 SAAAGT. This CDR3 is built from 15 residues. V was pared by 0 bases and J by 8 bases, with 13 bases between. The CDR3 sequence is CASSYSTAGWEKLFF. The CDR3 nucleotides are TGTGCCAGCAGTTACTCGACGGCAGGGTGGGAAAAACTGTTTTTT.

In its sample, this clone was seen a few times. CDR3 sequence: CASSPWSSTNEKLFF. As DNA, the CDR3 is TGTGCCAGTAGTCCATGGTCTTCAACTAATGAAAAACTGTTTTTT. V is TRBV19 and J is TRBJ1-4; no clear D gene. Germline CDR1 reads LNHDA; CDR2 reads SQIVND (reference sequence). This CDR3 has 15 residues. Deletions cut 5 bases from V and 0 bases from J, with 10 bases between.

The rearrangement joins TRBV10-2 to TRBJ2-3, with 12 bases identical to TRBD2. This CDR3 is built from 19 residues. The V gene end was trimmed by 2 bases and the J gene end by 6 bases; junction bases not matched to a gene: 15. CDR1 is WSHSY and CDR2 is SAAADI in the germline V gene. The CDR3 DNA reads as TGCGCCAGCAGTGAGGGGCCTATGACTAGCGGGAGAAGATGGGATACGCAGTATTTT. It specifies CASSEGPMTSGRRWDTQYF.

This clone was counted a few times. CDR3: CASSEGSGPTYEQYF. The CDR3 DNA follows: TGTGCCAGCAGTGAAGGGAGCGGTCCGACCTACGAGCAGTACTTC. V usage is TRBV6-1 and J usage is TRBJ2-7, with a tentative D call TRBD2 (5 bases). The V gene's germline CDR1 is MNHNS and CDR2 SASEGT. CDR3 length: 15 amino acids. Trimming stripped 1 base from V and 2 bases from J, with 12 bases between.

This clone is medium-sized. This rearrangement joins TRBV6-8 to TRBJ2-3, with 7 positions matching TRBD2. With 6 bases clipped from V and 3 bases from J, the junction kept 12 bases outside the gene matches. Germline V gene data show CDR1 as MNHGY and CDR2 as SAAAGT. The CDR3 loop spans 16 amino acids. The DNA for the CDR3 is TGTGCCAGCAGCGGGCGGGCGGGAGTCTGGACAGATACGCAGTATTTT. It translates to CASSGRAGVWTDTQYF.

This clone has a handful of counts. The chain is built from TRBV6-8 and TRBJ2-1; no clear D. V shed 3 bases and J shed 4 bases, with 13 bases lying between them. Germline V lookup: CDR1 MNHGY, CDR2 SAAAGT. This CDR3 spans 15 amino acids. For the CDR3, the DNA is TGTGCCAGCAGTTATCAGGCGGCTAGTTACAATGAGCAGTTCTTC. Translated: CASSYQAASYNEQFF.

V gene TRBV18 combines with J gene TRBJ2-1; D unresolved. The V and J ends lost 1 base and 0 bases respectively, with 16 bases between them. This CDR3 has 18 residues. Germline loops: CDR1 KGHSH, CDR2 LQKENI. For the CDR3, the DNA is TGTGCCAGCTCACCACACGCGCTCGTATCCAACTCCTACAATGAGCAGTTCTTC. Translation gives CASSPHALVSNSYNEQFF.

This clone has a handful of counts. This chain uses TRBV7-6 with TRBJ2-7; TRBD1 might be the D (7 bases). Looked up from germline, CDR1 is SGHVS and CDR2 is FNYEAQ. Trimming removed 5 bases at V and 3 bases at J, with 14 bases between. This CDR3 has 14 residues. The CDR3 sequence: CASSRQGGSYEQYF. DNA for the CDR3: TGTGCCAGCAGCCGACAGGGAGGAAGCTACGAGCAGTACTTC.

By frequency in the sample, this clone is medium-sized. The chain employs TRBV11-3 and TRBJ1-4; 8 bases fit TRBD1. This CDR3 contains 15 residues. Germline CDR1 SGHNT, CDR2 YENEEA. Losses at the gene ends were 4 bases for V and 5 bases for J; bases not matched to a gene: 6. The CDR3, as DNA: TGTGCCAGCAGCTACCCGACAGGGGAAAATGAAAAACTGTTTTTT. Its protein is CASSYPTGENEKLFF.